Presented here are 3 T cell receptor beta chains from one specimen sequenced in a study of T cells in women clearing cervical HPV infection (dated by TCRdb to about 2018). Libraries came from the immunoSEQ multiplex PCR assay. The table comes from immuneACCESS by way of TCRdb, which keeps in-frame sequences with V and J called. Part of the clones is missing from these tables; in studies checked, under half for an unresolved V gene and the rest for unknown reasons. In this sample's table one finds roughly 30,000 clones. The ten largest clones represent approximately 8.1% of the sample. Sequenced: blood buffy coat. Receptor source: a woman aged 18-69 years with a cervical HPV16 infection that either progressed to CIN3+ or cleared (not recorded which).

Concerning this clone itself: The observed sequence ends 3 residues before the CDR3 terminus, with the missing tail filled in from the germline J gene. This chain connects TRBV29-1 to TRBJ1-4, with D possibly matching TRBD1 (6 bases). V lost 7 bases to trimming and J lost 5 bases, with 14 bases between them. The germline gives CDR1 SQVTM, CDR2 ANQGSEA. This CDR3 region has 13 residues. The chain's CDR3 is CSGSRTANEKLFF. The sequenced part of the CDR3 DNA is TGCAGCGGATCCCGGACAGCAAATGAAAAA.

In the case of this clone: The DNA ends 3 residues before the CDR3 does, and the rest of the CDR3 is filled in from the germline J gene. This rearrangement joins TRBV11-2 to TRBJ1-6; maybe TRBD1 (5 bases). Per the germline V gene, CDR1 is SGHAT and CDR2 is FQNNGV. The CDR3 has 14 amino acids. Deletions cut 0 bases from V and 10 bases from J, with 10 bases between. The CDR3 region is CASSLDPGQSPLHF. CDR3 DNA, as far as it was read: TGTGCCAGCAGCTTAGACCCAGGGCAATCACCC.

As for this clone: The CDR3 end is not reached by the read, which stops 3 residues before it; the germline J gene fills it in. This chain links TRBV7-9 with TRBJ1-2, with D hard to call. Germline CDR1 SEHNR, CDR2 FQNEAQ (reference sequence). The CDR3 consists of 13 residues. The sequenced CDR3 bases are TGTGCCAGCAGCACCGCGACAAGCTACGAC. Its translation is CASSTATSYD. The whole CDR3 sequence reads CASSTATSYDYTF.